The 20 T cell receptor beta chains presented below share a single source sample, sequenced in a study of OX40 agonist ivuxolimab in advanced cancers. Assay: immunoSEQ multiplex PCR; the TCRdb copy retains only in-frame clones and omits some. The sample records about 97,000 clones, 70% to 90% being singletons. The sample in question was CD4+ or CD8+ T cells sorted from blood, obtained in a trial of the OX40 agonist ivuxolimab. These receptors were collected from an adult with an advanced solid tumor such as melanoma, head and neck, liver or kidney cancer.

The V and J genes are TRBV2 and TRBJ2-3; D is uncertain. Trimming left V 1 base short and J 0 bases short, with 8 bases between. This CDR3 has 15 amino acids. The germline V gene encodes CDR1 SNHLY and CDR2 FYNNEI. The CDR3 sequence is CASSEEALSTDTQYF. The CDR3, as DNA: TGTGCCAGCAGTGAAGAAGCGTTAAGCACAGATACGCAGTATTTT.

This clone has just one count. This chain uses TRBV5-1 with TRBJ1-1, with D uncertain. The CDR3 sequence is 17 residues long. Trimming cost V 2 bases and J 0 bases, with 17 bases left between them. Germline V gene data show CDR1 as SGHRS and CDR2 as YFSETQ. The CDR3 DNA reads TGCGCCAGCAGCTTCGGCAGGCGCGGGGTCATGAACACTGAAGCTTTCTTT. Residues: CASSFGRRGVMNTEAFF.

The CDR3 loop is CASSPPGTGPLLNEKLFF. CDR3 DNA sequence: TGTGCCAGCTCACCACCGGGGACAGGCCCTCTACTTAATGAAAAACTGTTTTTT. This rearrangement joins TRBV18 to TRBJ1-4; 8 nucleotides match TRBD1. Germline CDR1 reads KGHSH; CDR2 reads LQKENI. This CDR3 is 18 amino acids long. The V gene end was trimmed by 0 bases and the J gene end by 4 bases; junction bases not matched to a gene: 10.

The J gene is TRBJ2-7, the V gene TRBV19; 12 bases line up with TRBD1. CDR1 and CDR2 (germline): LNHDA, SQIVND (reference sequence). The CDR3 length is 15 residues. V gave up 6 bases and J gave up 3 bases; unmatched junction bases: 6. The CDR3 DNA follows: TGTGCCAGTAGGCCGGGACAGGGGGCTTTCTACGAGCAGTACTTC. Encoded protein: CASRPGQGAFYEQYF.

The rearrangement joins TRBV6-1 to TRBJ2-1; 10 nucleotides agree with TRBD1. The CDR3 length is 14 residues. V gave up 8 bases and J gave up 6 bases; unmatched junction bases: 7. CDR1 MNHNS and CDR2 SASEGT come from the germline V gene. CDR3 bases: TGTGCCAGCCTTAAGGGACAGGGGATCAATGAGCAGTTCTTC. Amino acids: CASLKGQGINEQFF.

V is TRBV19 and J is TRBJ1-5, with 9 positions matching TRBD1. The V gene's germline CDR1 is LNHDA and CDR2 SQIVND (reference sequence). The CDR3 loop spans 16 amino acids. V was pared by 5 bases and J by 2 bases, with 7 bases of the junction left unmatched. The CDR3 region is CASSDRGVYGNQPQHF. In nucleotides, the CDR3 is TGTGCCAGTAGTGACAGGGGGGTATATGGCAATCAGCCCCAGCATTTT.

This chain joins TRBV18 and TRBJ2-3; 9 positions agree with TRBD2. This CDR3 contains 14 residues. Trimming at V came to 3 bases and at J to 4 bases, leaving 2 bases not matched to a gene. Per the germline V gene, CDR1 is KGHSH and CDR2 is LQKENI. CDR3 amino acids: CASSPVAGADTQYF. In DNA form, the CDR3 reads TGTGCCAGCTCACCGGTAGCGGGGGCAGATACGCAGTATTTT. Using reference TRBV18 and TRBJ2-3 for the parts outside the CDR3, the full variable domain is NAGVMQNPRHLVRRRGQEARLRCSPMKGHSHVYWYRQLPEEGLKFMVYLQKENIIDESGMPKERFSAEFPKEGPSILRIQQVVRGDSAAYFCASSPVAGADTQYFGPGTRLTVL.

This clone was counted once. The DNA for the CDR3 is TGTGCCAGCAGTCCTGACAGGGGTCTCACCGGGGAGCTGTTTTTT. Translating it yields CASSPDRGLTGELFF. The chain recombines TRBV27 with TRBJ2-2; 8 positions match TRBD1. The CDR3 runs to 15 residues. Germline CDR1 reads MNHEY; CDR2 reads SMNVEV (reference sequence). V lost 5 bases, J lost 4 bases, and 6 bases stayed unmatched.

The rearrangement joins TRBV7-9 to TRBJ2-1; D tentatively reads TRBD1 or TRBD2 (5 bases each). The CDR3 spans 12 residues. Germline V lookup: CDR1 SEHNR, CDR2 FQNEAQ (reference sequence). V gave up 1 base and J gave up 8 bases, with 6 bases separating them. CDR3 region: CASSLVGDEQFF. The CDR3 DNA sequence: TGTGCCAGCAGCTTAGTGGGGGATGAGCAGTTCTTC.

The rearrangement joins TRBV18 to TRBJ2-3; no firm D call. V gave up 6 bases and J gave up 0 bases, with 7 bases separating them. Looked up from germline, CDR1 is KGHSH and CDR2 is LQKENI. The CDR3 spans 13 residues. CDR3 DNA: TGTGCCAGCTCTCATCCTAGCACAGATACGCAGTATTTT. Its protein is CASSHPSTDTQYF.

The chain couples TRBV14 to TRBJ2-5; D could derive from TRBD1 or TRBD2 (5 bases each). CDR3 length: 15 residues. The germline gives CDR1 SGHDN, CDR2 FVKESK. The V gene lost 3 bases and the J gene lost 1 base, with 12 bases spanning the gap. CDR3 DNA sequence: TGTGCCAGCAGCCAGAGGGGAATTTCCCAAGAGACCCAGTACTTC. It codes for CASSQRGISQETQYF.

The chain links TRBV19 to TRBJ1-1, with D unresolved. Germline V gene data show CDR1 as LNHDA and CDR2 as SQIVND (reference sequence). With 5 bases removed from V and 4 bases from J, the gap between germline ends came to 14 bases. CDR3 length equals 14 residues. The DNA of the CDR3 is TGTGCCAGTAGTCAGAAGGCCCGCGGCACTGAAGCTTTCTTT. Its protein is CASSQKARGTEAFF.

Notes on this clone: Other DNA sequences in this sample translate to the same CDR3. The chain links TRBV7-2 to TRBJ2-3; D uncertain. The CDR3 has 12 residues. V shed 5 bases and J shed 6 bases, with 9 bases lying between them. Germline lookup yields CDR1 SGHTA and CDR2 FQGNSA. CDR3 loop: CASSLSLDTQYF. The DNA of the CDR3 is TGTGCCAGCAGCCTCAGTCTGGATACGCAGTATTTT.

The chain uses TRBV6-6 and TRBJ2-6; the D is unclear. The V gene's germline CDR1 is MNHNY and CDR2 SVGAGI (reference sequence). The CDR3 totals 15 residues. Trimming took off 4 bases at V and 0 bases at J, with 7 bases between the two ends. As DNA, the CDR3 is TGTGCCAGCAGTTCAGAACTCTCTGGGGCCAACGTCCTGACTTTC. It codes for CASSSELSGANVLTF.

The genes are TRBV6-5 and TRBJ1-5; a possible D gene is TRBD1 (5 bases). Germline lookup yields CDR1 MNHEY and CDR2 SVGAGI. V lost 4 bases and J lost 4, with 14 bases in between. The CDR3 runs to 15 residues. The DNA of the CDR3 is TGTGCCAGCAGTTCCCTCCTGGGGGGGAATCAGCCCCAGCATTTT. Protein: CASSSLLGGNQPQHF.

The chain combines TRBV5-1 with TRBJ1-5; a possible D gene is TRBD1 (5 bases). V lost 5 bases and J lost 5, with 14 bases in between. The CDR3 is 14 amino acids. In germline, CDR1 is SGHRS, CDR2 YFSETQ. The CDR3 protein is CASSLGVADQPQHF. CDR3 sequence (DNA): TGCGCCAGCAGTCTGGGGGTGGCGGATCAGCCCCAGCATTTT.

This clone was recorded only once. V is TRBV18 and J is TRBJ2-4; a possible D gene is TRBD2 (6 bases). This CDR3 has 17 residues. The V gene's germline CDR1 is KGHSH and CDR2 LQKENI. Trimming took 0 bases from V and 6 from J, leaving 18 bases between them. The DNA of the CDR3 is TGTGCCAGCTCACCACCCGCGGGACCTACGAGGGGAAACATTCAGTACTTC. Translated: CASSPPAGPTRGNIQYF.

A single count supports this clone. The chain employs TRBV9 and TRBJ2-3; no definite D call. Germline V gene data show CDR1 as SGDLS and CDR2 as YYNGEE. CDR3 length: 12 amino acids. The ends were cut back, 2 bases at V and 5 bases at J, with 6 bases in the middle. Written as DNA, the CDR3 is TGTGCCAGCAGCGTGGGCGGAGATACGCAGTATTTT. The encoded protein is CASSVGGDTQYF.

The chain couples TRBV6-1 to TRBJ2-7; the D gene could be TRBD1 or TRBD2 (6 bases each). The CDR3 covers 13 residues. V gave up 4 bases and J gave up 6 bases, with 13 bases separating them. CDR1 is MNHNS and CDR2 is SASEGT in the germline V gene. CDR3 residues: CASSVGGLTEQYF. For the CDR3, the DNA is TGTGCCAGCAGTGTGGGGGGCCTCACCGAGCAGTACTTC.

The chain combines TRBV19 with TRBJ1-4; 9 nucleotides align to TRBD1. Germline CDR1 LNHDA, CDR2 SQIVND (reference sequence). This CDR3 region has 15 residues. V lost 4 bases, J lost 7 bases, and 7 bases stayed unmatched. The CDR3 nucleotides are TGTGCCAGTAGTACCGCGGGACAGGGAGGTGAAAAACTGTTTTTT. Protein sequence: CASSTAGQGGEKLFF.